The 23 T cell receptor beta chains reported below all come from one sample, sequenced in a study of human T cells and chemical hapten exposure (dated by TCRdb to the early 2020s). The library came from RACE. The sample was run on a NextSeq 500. Using fastp trimming at Q25 and MiXCR clonotype assembly, TCRdb reanalyzed the public sequencing data and kept in-frame beta chains. Merged by CDR3 protein, the rows form single entries marked with the most common genes and DNA. For this sample the table gives just over 40,000 distinct CDR3 sequences, of which 3% to 3.5% were detected only once. About 7.4% of the sample is held by the ten biggest clonotypes. The time point label, read with the paper, signifies: patch test 2, 6 weeks after DPC sensitization. The treatment or condition label here, explained by the study, means: therapeutic diphenylcyclopropenone sensitization with weekly scalp DPC. The sequencing used whole blood, collected in connection with sensitization to the hapten diphenylcyclopropenone (DPC). These receptors were collected from a man in his forties or fifties with alopecia areata. Some clones in this sample may be carry-over from other donors' samples.

This clonotype was picked up many times. The genes are TRBV28 and TRBJ2-7; D gene uncertain. The CDR3 runs 15 residues. Germline CDR1 is MDHEN and CDR2 is SYDVKM. The V and J ends lost 4 bases and 3 bases respectively, with 16 bases between them. DNA of the CDR3: TGTGCCAGCAGTTCTACCACCTCCCAATACTACGAGCAGTACTTC. Encoded protein: CASSSTTSQYYEQYF.

This clonotype is judged medium-sized. The chain has TRBV4-3 and TRBJ2-7, with D uncertain. CDR3 length equals 14 residues. Germline V CDR1 and CDR2: LGHNA, YSLEER. V lost 4 bases, J lost 0 bases, and 10 bases lay in between. Written as DNA, the CDR3 is TGCGCCAGCAGCCCGGAAACTTCCTCCTACGAGCAGTACTTC. Translated, it gives CASSPETSSYEQYF.

This clonotype has ten or more counts. V gene TRBV6-5 combines with J gene TRBJ1-5; maybe TRBD1 (5 bases). Between the trimmed V and J ends, which lost 6 bases and 0 bases, there was a span of 12 bases. Germline V gene data show CDR1 as MNHEY and CDR2 as SVGAGI. This CDR3 comprises 15 residues. CDR3 sequence reads: CASRSGRNSNQPQHF. The DNA for the CDR3 is TGTGCCAGCAGGTCGGGACGAAATAGCAATCAGCCCCAGCATTTT.

This clonotype was seen a handful of times. The V call is TRBV5-1, the J call TRBJ1-1; 7 bases agree with TRBD1. J lost 5 bases, V lost 4 bases, and 11 bases had no gene match. Germline CDR1 reads SGHRS; CDR2 reads YFSETQ. The CDR3 contains 15 residues. CDR3 nucleotide sequence: TGCGCCAGCAGCCCAGGGGGGGGGACTGGGACTGAAGCTTTCTTT. This translates into CASSPGGGTGTEAFF.

This clonotype came up many times. V and J are TRBV6-2 or TRBV6-3 and TRBJ1-1, with a weak D call TRBD1 (6 bases). CDR3 size: 14 residues. Germline V gene sequence: CDR1 MNHEY, CDR2 SVGEGT. Trimming removed 4 bases from V and 5 bases from J, with 14 bases in between. CDR3 nucleotide sequence: TGTGCCAGCAGTTTCGACAGGAGGAGGACTGAAGCTTTCTTT. It yields the protein CASSFDRRRTEAFF.

This clonotype occurred many times. The gene calls are TRBV12-3 or TRBV12-4 and TRBJ2-3, with a possible D match to TRBD2 (6 bases). The V and J ends lost 6 bases and 4 bases respectively, with 14 bases between them. The CDR3 is made up of 14 amino acids. The CDR3 reads CASRLGGVPDTQYF. CDR3 nucleotides: TGTGCCAGCAGGCTCGGGGGAGTGCCAGATACGCAGTATTTT.

There are many counts of this clonotype. J is TRBJ1-2 and V is TRBV6-6, with 8 bases aligning to TRBD1. The CDR3 has 14 amino acids. V dropped 7 bases and J dropped 4; count of bases not matched to a gene: 8. Per germline, CDR1 MNHNY and CDR2 SVGAGI (reference sequence). The CDR3 sequence: CASTMDRVSYGYTF. The CDR3 nucleotides read TGTGCCAGCACCATGGACAGGGTATCCTATGGCTACACCTTC.

At least ten counts were recorded for this clonotype. The rearrangement links TRBV14 to TRBJ2-5; D not certain. CDR3 length equals 16 residues. The V end was cut by 0 bases, the J end by 5 bases, with 16 bases between. CDR1 is SGHDN, CDR2 FVKESK, per germline. CDR3 bases: TGTGCCAGCAGCCAAGATTACAGCCTCTCCCCTGAGACCCAGTACTTC. It codes for CASSQDYSLSPETQYF.

In its sample, this clonotype was seen many times. V is TRBV20-1 and J is TRBJ2-3; 15 bases are a match to TRBD2. CDR1 and CDR2 from the germline V gene are DFQATT and SNEGSKA (reference sequence). The CDR3 consists of 18 residues. The V gene end was trimmed by 5 bases and the J gene end by 8 bases; junction bases not matched to a gene: 17. CDR3 nucleotide sequence: TGCAGTGCTCCGCTTCAGACGGGGACTAGCGGGAGGAGGGGTACGCAGTATTTT. Translation: CSAPLQTGTSGRRGTQYF.

This clonotype was detected a few times. This chain connects TRBV7-2 to TRBJ2-7; D remains ambiguous. CDR1 SGHTA and CDR2 FQGNSA come from the germline V gene. Trimming cost V 0 bases and J 4 bases, with 13 bases left between them. The CDR3 consists of 15 residues. Written as DNA, the CDR3 is TGTGCCAGCAGCTTAGCTACAGTCGGAAAATACGAGCAGTACTTC. Its translation: CASSLATVGKYEQYF.

The sample holds many counts of this clonotype. This chain joins TRBV12-3 or TRBV12-4 and TRBJ2-7; TRBD1 or TRBD2 may be the D gene (5 bases each). The V end was cut by 3 bases, the J end by 6 bases, with 21 bases between. The CDR3 has 16 amino acids. CDR3 loop: CASSLGAGPGRVEQYF. The CDR3 DNA reads TGTGCCAGCAGTTTGGGAGCAGGGCCTGGCCGGGTCGAGCAGTACTTC.

This clonotype was seen ten or more times. V and J are TRBV20-1 and TRBJ1-5; no firm D call. There are 14 residues in the CDR3. V was shortened by 1 base and J by 2 bases, with 9 bases between the two germline ends. Germline lookup yields CDR1 DFQATT and CDR2 SNEGSKA (reference sequence). The CDR3 sequence is CSARVGSRNQPQHF. In DNA form, the CDR3 reads TGCAGTGCTAGAGTAGGGAGCCGCAATCAGCCCCAGCATTTT.

This clonotype has more than one count but fewer than ten. The chain has TRBV18 and TRBJ1-2; 10 positions match TRBD1. From germline, CDR1 is KGHSH and CDR2 LQKENI. This CDR3 has 15 residues. J gave up 2 bases and V 4 bases, and 4 bases lay outside the gene matches. CDR3 in DNA: TGTGCCAGCTCACAGGACAGGGGGTCCAACTATGGCTACACCTTC. Translated, it gives CASSQDRGSNYGYTF.

This clonotype was counted many times. The CDR3 coding sequence is TGTGCCAGCAGCTTAGACCCCCGAGGAGAGCAGTACTTC. It translates to CASSLDPRGEQYF. The chain has TRBV7-3 and TRBJ2-7, with no clear D. Germline lookup yields CDR1 SGHTA and CDR2 FQGTGA. With 2 bases removed from V and 7 bases from J, the gap between germline ends came to 12 bases. This CDR3 comprises 13 residues. The whole variable domain, remainder taken from reference TRBV7-3 and TRBJ2-7, is GAGVSQTPSNKVTEKGKYVELRCDPISGHTALYWYRQSLGQGPEFLIYFQGTGAADDSGLPNDRFFAVRPEGSVSTLKIQRTERGDSAVYLCASSLDPRGEQYFGPGTRLTVT.

This clonotype was counted a few times. The chain combines TRBV6-2 or TRBV6-3 with TRBJ2-5; D unresolved. V was trimmed by 8 bases and J by 5 bases, leaving 12 bases between them. CDR1 is MNHEY and CDR2 is SVGEGT in the germline V gene. This CDR3 has 12 amino acids. The CDR3 bases are TGTGCCAGCTCCCCCACCCAGGAGACCCAGTACTTC. As protein: CASSPTQETQYF.

The J gene is TRBJ2-1, the V gene TRBV7-3; 7 positions agree with TRBD2. The trim removed 2 bases at V and 8 bases at J, leaving 9 bases unmatched. Germline CDR1 SGHTA, CDR2 FQGTGA. The CDR3 has 15 amino acids. Written as DNA, the CDR3 is TGTGCCAGCAGCTTAGGTGGCGGGAGTAGCCATGAGCAGTTCTTC. This codes for CASSLGGGSSHEQFF.

The sample holds many counts of this clonotype. The V gene is TRBV5-8, the J gene TRBJ2-1, with D possibly matching TRBD2 (5 bases). With 1 base removed from V and 9 bases from J, the gap between germline ends came to 17 bases. In germline, CDR1 is SGHTS, CDR2 YDEGEE. The CDR3 runs 15 residues. DNA for the CDR3: TGTGCCAGCAGCTTGAGCGGTCCACCCCACCGTGAGCAGTTCTTC. Amino acids: CASSLSGPPHREQFF.

In this sample, this clonotype turned up many times. J is TRBJ1-2 and V is TRBV25-1; 7 positions agree with TRBD1. The germline CDR1 and CDR2 sequences are MGHDK and SYGVNS. The junction had 12 bases not matched to a gene; V was cut back by 2 bases and J by 3 bases. CDR3 length: 17 residues. The CDR3 bases are TGTGCCAGCAGTGAAAGGGGGACCTACAGGGGTGACTATGGCTACACCTTC. Its translation: CASSERGTYRGDYGYTF.

At least ten counts were recorded for this clonotype. The chain is built from TRBV20-1 and TRBJ2-7; D possibly uses TRBD1 or TRBD2 (5 bases each). The CDR3 covers 12 residues. Between the trimmed V and J ends, which lost 4 bases and 7 bases, there was a span of 14 bases. Germline values: CDR1 DFQATT, CDR2 SNEGSKA (reference sequence). CDR3 sequence (DNA): TGCAGTGCTATGGGGGAATCGGGAGAGCAGTACTTC. It yields the protein CSAMGESGEQYF.

This clonotype has ten or more counts. V usage is TRBV6-5 and J usage is TRBJ1-2; maybe TRBD1 (6 bases). V shed 0 bases and J shed 6 bases, with 14 bases lying between them. CDR3 length: 15 residues. The V gene's germline CDR1 is MNHEY and CDR2 SVGAGI. In nucleotides, the CDR3 is TGTGCCAGCAGTTACTCGTGGGGGCGTAAGGATGGCTACACCTTC. Its protein product is CASSYSWGRKDGYTF.

There are many counts of this clonotype. This chain connects TRBV20-1 to TRBJ2-3, with D possibly TRBD2 on 5 matching bases. This CDR3 is built from 14 residues. Looked up from germline, CDR1 is DFQATT and CDR2 is SNEGSKA (reference sequence). Trimming pared 0 bases from V and 7 bases from J, leaving 14 bases between. CDR3 in amino acids: CSARDTRDSYTQYF. DNA of the CDR3: TGCAGTGCTAGAGATACACGGGATAGTTATACGCAGTATTTT.

This clonotype has a count of ten or more. V usage is TRBV7-9 and J usage is TRBJ2-1; 14 nucleotides align to TRBD2. Germline V gene data show CDR1 as SEHNR and CDR2 as FQNEAQ (reference sequence). V dropped 5 bases and J dropped 0; count of bases not matched to a gene: 6. The CDR3 sequence is 18 residues long. The DNA for the CDR3 is TGTGCCAGCAGCCCACCCGGGACTAGCGGGAGCTCCTACAATGAGCAGTTCTTC. Encoded protein: CASSPPGTSGSSYNEQFF.

This clonotype appeared many times. The V call is TRBV28, the J call TRBJ2-5, with TRBD1 as a possible D gene (5 bases). The CDR3 runs 15 residues. V was cut by 3 bases and J by 5 bases, with 16 bases left in between. Germline CDR1 reads MDHEN; CDR2 reads SYDVKM. The CDR3 is CASSFLQGSAETQYF. CDR3 in DNA: TGTGCCAGCAGTTTCCTGCAGGGTTCGGCGGAGACCCAGTACTTC.